This record covers a single TCR beta chain. Antigen unknown. The CDR3 spans 11 residues. V lost 3 bases, J lost 12 bases, and 9 bases lay in between. CDR1 MNHNS and CDR2 SASEGT come from the germline V gene. Treatment specified: 10-day PBMC culture with coronavirus spike peptide pools or control peptides (ViraFEST assay). Once obtained from cultured CD4+ T cells, the DNA was sequenced using the Oncomine TCR Beta short-read assay. TCRdb redid the calling of the PCR reads with MiXCR, one entry per CDR3 protein. This sample yields several thousand distinct CDR3 sequences, of which around 20% are seen a single time; 20% to 30% belongs to the top ten. This record belongs to a study of vaccination and CD4 T cells after COVID-19. Overall study context: Testing by nasal swab PCR showed convalescent patients to be SARS-CoV-2 positive; fewer than ten were mild and one was severe.

V gene TRBV6-1 combines with J gene TRBJ1-5, with D unclear. The receptor was isolated from a human donor who had recovered from COVID-19. Source: CD4+ T cells from blood, cultured in vitro, taken after SARS-CoV-2 vaccination. The DNA of the CDR3 is TGTGCCAGCAGTGATGGTAGGTTCCAGCATTTT. Translation gives CASSDGRFQHF.